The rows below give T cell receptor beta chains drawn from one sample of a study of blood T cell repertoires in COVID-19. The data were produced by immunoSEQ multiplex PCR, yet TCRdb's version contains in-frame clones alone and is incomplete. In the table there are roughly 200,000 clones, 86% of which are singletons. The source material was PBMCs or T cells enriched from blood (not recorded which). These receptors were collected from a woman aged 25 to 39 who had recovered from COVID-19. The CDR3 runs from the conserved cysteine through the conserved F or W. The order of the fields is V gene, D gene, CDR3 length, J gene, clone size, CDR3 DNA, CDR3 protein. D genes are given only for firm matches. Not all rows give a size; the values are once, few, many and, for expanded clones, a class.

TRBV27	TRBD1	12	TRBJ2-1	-	TGTGCCAGCAGGGTGCCAGGGGGAGAGCAGTTCTTC	CASRVPGGEQFF
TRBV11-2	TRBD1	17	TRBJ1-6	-	TGTGCCAGCAGCTTTCCCTTAGGGGGCAGGGGCAATTCACCCCTCCACTTT	CASSFPLGGRGNSPLHF
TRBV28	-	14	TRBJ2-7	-	TGTGCCAGCAAGGACGTGGAAGGGGTGGGCGAGCAGTACTTC	CASKDVEGVGEQYF
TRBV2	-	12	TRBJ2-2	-	TGTGCCAGCAGTGGGGGGGCCGGGGAGCTGTTTTTT	CASSGGAGELFF
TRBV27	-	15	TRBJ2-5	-	TGTGCCAGCAGGGACCTTTTAGCGCATCAAGAGACCCAGTACTTC	CASRDLLAHQETQYF
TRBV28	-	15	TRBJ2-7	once	TGTGCCAGCAGTTTATCAACGGGGTACTCCTACGAGCAGTACTTC	CASSLSTGYSYEQYF
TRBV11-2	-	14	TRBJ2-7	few	TGTGCCAGCGTCGATGAGCGGAGCTCCTACGAGCAGTACTTC	CASVDERSSYEQYF
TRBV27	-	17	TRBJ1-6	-	TGTGCCAGCAGTACCTCTGACGGGAGCTCCTATAATTCACCCCTCCACTTT	CASSTSDGSSYNSPLHF
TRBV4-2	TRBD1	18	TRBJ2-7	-	TGTGCCAGCAGCCAAGATGGCAGGGTTGGGACAGGGGTCTACGAGCAGTACTTC	CASSQDGRVGTGVYEQYF
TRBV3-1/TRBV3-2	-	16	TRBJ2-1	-	TGTGCCAGCAGCCAAGAGAAGGGGCGATCCTACAATGAGCAGTTCTTC	CASSQEKGRSYNEQFF
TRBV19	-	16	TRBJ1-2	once	TGTGCCAGTAGGATCCCAAGGGGCAGTTCCTATTTTGGCTACACCTTC	CASRIPRGSSYFGYTF
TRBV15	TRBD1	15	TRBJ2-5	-	TGTGCCACCAGCAGGAACACAGGGGCTTTAGAGACCCAGTACTTC	CATSRNTGALETQYF
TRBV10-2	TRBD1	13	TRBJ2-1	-	TGCGCCAGCCGACCCGACAGGGATTATGAGCAGTTCTTC	CASRPDRDYEQFF
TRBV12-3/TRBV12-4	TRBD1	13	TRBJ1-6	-	TGTGCCAGCAGACGGACAGGGGTTTCACCCCTCCACTTT	CASRRTGVSPLHF
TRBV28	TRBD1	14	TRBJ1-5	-	TGTGCCAGCAGTTTTGTGACAGGGTACCAGCCCCAGCATTTT	CASSFVTGYQPQHF
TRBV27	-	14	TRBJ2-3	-	TGTGCCAGCAGTTTAGTGGCGGGCACAGATACGCAGTATTTT	CASSLVAGTDTQYF
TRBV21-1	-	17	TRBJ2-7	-	TGTGCCAGCAGCAATGGGATAACTAGCGGGAGTTCTAATGAGCAGTACTTC	CASSNGITSGSSNEQYF
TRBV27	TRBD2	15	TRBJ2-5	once	TGTGCCCGACGGACTAGCGGGAGGGCCGTAGAGACCCAGTACTTC	CARRTSGRAVETQYF
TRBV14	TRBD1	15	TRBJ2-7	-	TGTGCCAGCAGCCAAGGACGGACAGGGCGGCGGGAGCAGTACTTC	CASSQGRTGRREQYF
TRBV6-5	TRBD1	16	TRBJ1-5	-	TGTGCCAGCAGTTTATCACAGGGGGCTGGCAATCAGCCCCAGCATTTT	CASSLSQGAGNQPQHF
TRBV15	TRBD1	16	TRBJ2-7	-	TGTGCCACCAGCAGACTCGGAGACAGGGGCGTAGTCGAGCAGTACTTC	CATSRLGDRGVVEQYF
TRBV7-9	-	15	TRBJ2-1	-	TGTGCCAGCAGCCTTTCCGGGACAATTTACAATGAGCAGTTCTTC	CASSLSGTIYNEQFF
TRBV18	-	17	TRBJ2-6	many	TGTGCCAGCTCACCAATGGGGGGGCATTCTGGGGCCAACGTCCTGACTTTC	CASSPMGGHSGANVLTF
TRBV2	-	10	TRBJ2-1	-	TGTGCCAGCAGCGGGACTGAGTGGTTCTTC	CASSGTEWFF
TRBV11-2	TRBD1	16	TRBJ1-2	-	TGTGCCAGCAGCTCACTGACAGGGAAGGCAGACTATGGCTACACCTTC	CASSSLTGKADYGYTF